This is a list of T cell receptor beta chains from one sample in a study of blood T cell repertoires in COVID-19. The method was immunoSEQ multiplex PCR; TCRdb's version includes in-frame clones alone and lacks a portion of them. The sample has around 250,000 clones; about four fifths are singletons. The specimen was peripheral blood. All receptors derive from a man aged 25-45 years who had recovered from COVID-19. CDR3s include the opening cysteine and the closing phenylalanine or tryptophan. Each record gives: clone size, D gene, V gene, J gene, CDR3 protein, CDR3 DNA. D genes are given only for firm matches. Part of the rows lack a size; the others show once, few, many or a class for expanded clones.

clone_size: once; d_call: -; v_call: TRBV28; j_call: TRBJ2-3; cdr3_aa: CASSSVAGAEENTQYF; cdr3_nt: TGTGCCAGCAGTTCGGTGGCGGGGGCCGAAGAGAATACGCAGTATTTT
clone_size: -; d_call: -; v_call: TRBV7-8; j_call: TRBJ2-6; cdr3_aa: CASSLARFRGRSGANVLTF; cdr3_nt: TGTGCCAGCAGCTTAGCCCGATTTAGAGGCCGCTCTGGGGCCAACGTCCTGACTTTC
clone_size: -; d_call: -; v_call: TRBV7-8; j_call: TRBJ1-2; cdr3_aa: CASSLFVGAPYGYTF; cdr3_nt: TGTGCCAGCAGCTTATTTGTCGGAGCGCCCTATGGCTACACCTTC
clone_size: -; d_call: -; v_call: TRBV19; j_call: TRBJ1-1; cdr3_aa: CASSPGFNEAFF; cdr3_nt: TGTGCCAGTAGTCCAGGCTTCAATGAAGCTTTCTTT
clone_size: -; d_call: TRBD1; v_call: TRBV28; j_call: TRBJ1-6; cdr3_aa: CASSSGQGFFADSPLHF; cdr3_nt: TGTGCCAGCAGTTCGGGACAGGGTTTTTTCGCGGATTCACCCCTCCACTTT
clone_size: once; d_call: -; v_call: TRBV5-1; j_call: TRBJ1-1; cdr3_aa: CASSYGSRSTEAFF; cdr3_nt: TGCGCCAGCAGTTATGGGTCTAGGTCCACTGAAGCTTTCTTT
clone_size: -; d_call: -; v_call: TRBV19; j_call: TRBJ2-7; cdr3_aa: CASSMSDSSYEQYF; cdr3_nt: TGTGCCAGTAGTATGTCAGACAGTTCCTACGAGCAGTACTTC
clone_size: -; d_call: TRBD1; v_call: TRBV28; j_call: TRBJ1-2; cdr3_aa: CASRSGTGGDYGYTF; cdr3_nt: TGTGCCAGCAGATCTGGGACAGGGGGGGACTATGGCTACACCTTC
clone_size: few; d_call: -; v_call: TRBV2; j_call: TRBJ2-2; cdr3_aa: CASSARQVDTGELFF; cdr3_nt: TGTGCCAGCAGTGCCCGCCAGGTCGACACCGGGGAGCTGTTTTTT
clone_size: -; d_call: -; v_call: TRBV5-1; j_call: TRBJ2-2; cdr3_aa: CASTSSGTGELFF; cdr3_nt: TGCGCCAGCACTTCGTCGGGTACCGGGGAGCTGTTTTTT
clone_size: once; d_call: -; v_call: TRBV18; j_call: TRBJ1-1; cdr3_aa: CASSPRGGNTEAFF; cdr3_nt: TGTGCCAGCTCACCTCGAGGGGGAAACACTGAAGCTTTCTTT
clone_size: -; d_call: TRBD1; v_call: TRBV11-1; j_call: TRBJ1-1; cdr3_aa: CASSFDRANTEAFF; cdr3_nt: TGTGCCAGCAGCTTCGACAGGGCGAACACTGAAGCTTTCTTT
clone_size: once; d_call: TRBD1; v_call: TRBV19; j_call: TRBJ1-4; cdr3_aa: CASSDGQGGNEKLFF; cdr3_nt: TGTGCCAGTAGTGACGGACAGGGGGGAAATGAAAAACTGTTTTTT
clone_size: -; d_call: -; v_call: TRBV7-9; j_call: TRBJ1-5; cdr3_aa: CASSFSGNQPQHF; cdr3_nt: TGTGCCAGCAGCTTCTCCGGGAATCAGCCCCAGCATTTT
clone_size: -; d_call: -; v_call: TRBV9; j_call: TRBJ2-5; cdr3_aa: CASSSGFEETQYF; cdr3_nt: TGTGCCAGCAGCTCAGGGTTCGAGGAGACCCAGTACTTC
clone_size: -; d_call: TRBD2; v_call: TRBV11-2; j_call: TRBJ2-3; cdr3_aa: CASSFKAGGPADTQYF; cdr3_nt: TGTGCCAGCAGCTTTAAAGCGGGGGGGCCTGCAGATACGCAGTATTTT
clone_size: -; d_call: -; v_call: TRBV25-1; j_call: TRBJ2-2; cdr3_aa: CASSLRDSGELFF; cdr3_nt: TGTGCCAGCAGCCTGAGAGACAGCGGGGAGCTGTTTTTT
clone_size: -; d_call: -; v_call: TRBV6-5; j_call: TRBJ2-3; cdr3_aa: CASNLLSGGTDTQYF; cdr3_nt: TGTGCCAGCAACCTCCTGTCAGGGGGCACAGATACGCAGTATTTT
clone_size: -; d_call: TRBD2; v_call: TRBV5-1; j_call: TRBJ2-5; cdr3_aa: CASSTAQAGGQETQYF; cdr3_nt: TGCGCCAGCAGTACCGCGCAAGCGGGGGGACAAGAGACCCAGTACTTC
clone_size: -; d_call: -; v_call: TRBV5-1; j_call: TRBJ1-2; cdr3_aa: CASSFDGDNYGYTF; cdr3_nt: TGCGCCAGCAGCTTTGACGGAGATAACTATGGCTACACCTTC
clone_size: -; d_call: -; v_call: TRBV12-3/TRBV12-4; j_call: TRBJ2-1; cdr3_aa: CASSLSVLNEQFF; cdr3_nt: TGTGCCAGCAGTTTGTCGGTTCTCAATGAGCAGTTCTTC
clone_size: once; d_call: TRBD1; v_call: TRBV5-1; j_call: TRBJ2-7; cdr3_aa: CASSSGQDEQYF; cdr3_nt: TGCGCCAGCAGCTCGGGACAGGACGAGCAGTACTTC
clone_size: -; d_call: -; v_call: TRBV12-3/TRBV12-4; j_call: TRBJ1-5; cdr3_aa: CASSLSSGPQHF; cdr3_nt: TGTGCCAGCAGTTTATCGTCAGGGCCCCAGCATTTT
clone_size: -; d_call: TRBD2; v_call: TRBV29-1; j_call: TRBJ2-3; cdr3_aa: CSVSATSGGTDTQYF; cdr3_nt: TGCAGCGTCTCTGCGACTAGCGGGGGAACAGATACGCAGTATTTT
clone_size: -; d_call: TRBD2; v_call: TRBV19; j_call: TRBJ2-3; cdr3_aa: CASSTGGAFTDTQYF; cdr3_nt: TGTGCCAGTAGTACGGGGGGAGCTTTCACAGATACGCAGTATTTT
clone_size: once; d_call: -; v_call: TRBV21-1; j_call: TRBJ1-5; cdr3_aa: CASSKLRQPQHF; cdr3_nt: TGTGCCAGCAGCAAACTGCGTCAGCCCCAGCATTTT
clone_size: -; d_call: TRBD2; v_call: TRBV15; j_call: TRBJ2-4; cdr3_aa: CATSRELAGVAKNIQYF; cdr3_nt: TGTGCCACCAGCAGAGAACTAGCGGGGGTAGCCAAAAACATTCAGTACTTC
clone_size: once; d_call: TRBD2; v_call: TRBV7-9; j_call: TRBJ2-1; cdr3_aa: CASSLHSLRLAGVYEQFF; cdr3_nt: TGTGCCAGCAGCTTACATTCACTCCGGCTAGCGGGGGTCTATGAGCAGTTCTTC
clone_size: few; d_call: -; v_call: TRBV7-9; j_call: TRBJ1-5; cdr3_aa: CASSLTGSQPQHF; cdr3_nt: TGTGCCAGCAGCCTGACGGGGAGTCAGCCCCAGCATTTT
clone_size: -; d_call: TRBD1; v_call: TRBV5-8; j_call: TRBJ1-6; cdr3_aa: CASSLGQGYRSPLHF; cdr3_nt: TGTGCCAGCAGCTTGGGACAGGGGTATCGTTCACCCCTCCACTTT
clone_size: -; d_call: TRBD2; v_call: TRBV7-6; j_call: TRBJ2-5; cdr3_aa: CASSLEGLLAGEETQYF; cdr3_nt: TGTGCCAGCAGCTTAGAGGGCCTACTAGCGGGGGAAGAGACCCAGTACTTC
clone_size: few; d_call: -; v_call: TRBV11-1; j_call: TRBJ1-6; cdr3_aa: CASSLAYRGSPLHF; cdr3_nt: TGTGCCAGCAGCTTAGCTTATCGAGGATCACCCCTCCACTTT
clone_size: -; d_call: TRBD1; v_call: TRBV2; j_call: TRBJ2-2; cdr3_aa: CASSPGTGKDGELFF; cdr3_nt: TGTGCCAGCAGTCCCGGGACAGGGAAGGACGGGGAGCTGTTTTTT
clone_size: -; d_call: -; v_call: TRBV7-9; j_call: TRBJ2-3; cdr3_aa: CASSLDLYTQYF; cdr3_nt: TGTGCCAGCAGCTTAGACTTGTATACGCAGTATTTT
clone_size: few; d_call: -; v_call: TRBV6-5; j_call: TRBJ1-1; cdr3_aa: CASSLSGSNTEAFF; cdr3_nt: TGTGCCAGCAGTCTATCGGGATCGAACACTGAAGCTTTCTTT
clone_size: -; d_call: TRBD2; v_call: TRBV4-2; j_call: TRBJ2-2; cdr3_aa: CASSPVLAGANTGELFF; cdr3_nt: TGTGCCAGCAGCCCTGTACTAGCGGGGGCGAACACCGGGGAGCTGTTTTTT
clone_size: few; d_call: TRBD1; v_call: TRBV28; j_call: TRBJ1-5; cdr3_aa: CATQGDSNQPQHF; cdr3_nt: TGTGCAACTCAGGGGGATAGCAATCAGCCCCAGCATTTT
clone_size: -; d_call: -; v_call: TRBV7-6; j_call: TRBJ1-4; cdr3_aa: CASSLGPSSNEKLFF; cdr3_nt: TGTGCCAGCAGCTTAGGGCCCTCTTCAAATGAAAAACTGTTTTTT
clone_size: -; d_call: -; v_call: TRBV7-3; j_call: TRBJ1-2; cdr3_aa: CASSLGPGNNYGYTF; cdr3_nt: TGTGCCAGCAGCTTAGGGCCAGGGAATAACTATGGCTACACCTTC
clone_size: -; d_call: -; v_call: TRBV2; j_call: TRBJ2-3; cdr3_aa: CASSPTSVADTQYF; cdr3_nt: TGTGCCAGCAGCCCCACTAGTGTGGCAGATACGCAGTATTTT
clone_size: -; d_call: -; v_call: TRBV28; j_call: TRBJ2-3; cdr3_aa: CASSKRRGGYTDTQYF; cdr3_nt: TGTGCCAGCAGCAAGAGGAGGGGCGGTTACACAGATACGCAGTATTTT
clone_size: -; d_call: -; v_call: TRBV2; j_call: TRBJ1-2; cdr3_aa: CASPGLNYGYTF; cdr3_nt: TGTGCCAGCCCGGGACTAAACTATGGCTACACCTTC
clone_size: -; d_call: TRBD2; v_call: TRBV7-2; j_call: TRBJ2-3; cdr3_aa: CASSLGDGGAYDTQYF; cdr3_nt: TGTGCCAGCAGCTTAGGCGACGGGGGGGCGTATGATACGCAGTATTTT
clone_size: once; d_call: TRBD1; v_call: TRBV10-3; j_call: TRBJ1-2; cdr3_aa: CAINGGQDGYGYTF; cdr3_nt: TGTGCCATCAACGGGGGACAGGACGGCTATGGCTACACCTTC
clone_size: -; d_call: -; v_call: TRBV24-1; j_call: TRBJ2-1; cdr3_aa: CATAGTNYNEQFF; cdr3_nt: TGTGCCACCGCCGGGACAAATTACAATGAGCAGTTCTTC
clone_size: -; d_call: TRBD1; v_call: TRBV9; j_call: TRBJ2-2; cdr3_aa: CASSVGTGVSGELFF; cdr3_nt: TGTGCCAGCAGCGTAGGGACAGGGGTTTCCGGGGAGCTGTTTTTT
clone_size: -; d_call: TRBD1; v_call: TRBV6-5; j_call: TRBJ1-5; cdr3_aa: CASSRTGQGLQPQHF; cdr3_nt: TGTGCCAGCAGTAGAACGGGACAGGGGTTACAGCCCCAGCATTTT
clone_size: -; d_call: -; v_call: TRBV11-1; j_call: TRBJ2-1; cdr3_aa: CASSLIEGYNEQFF; cdr3_nt: TGTGCCAGCAGCTTAATAGAGGGCTACAATGAGCAGTTCTTC
clone_size: -; d_call: -; v_call: TRBV2; j_call: TRBJ2-2; cdr3_aa: CASTETGANTGELFF; cdr3_nt: TGTGCCAGTACTGAGACAGGAGCGAACACCGGGGAGCTGTTTTTT
clone_size: -; d_call: TRBD1; v_call: TRBV7-9; j_call: TRBJ1-2; cdr3_aa: CASSLTGASGYTF; cdr3_nt: TGTGCCAGCAGCTTAACAGGGGCGAGTGGCTACACCTTC
clone_size: -; d_call: -; v_call: TRBV5-8; j_call: TRBJ1-2; cdr3_aa: CASSFRAGAHGYTF; cdr3_nt: TGTGCCAGCAGCTTCAGGGCAGGGGCTCACGGCTACACCTTC
clone_size: -; d_call: TRBD1; v_call: TRBV3-1/TRBV3-2; j_call: TRBJ1-3; cdr3_aa: CASSQVDRGGNTIYF; cdr3_nt: TGTGCCAGCAGCCAAGTCGACAGGGGAGGAAACACCATATATTTT